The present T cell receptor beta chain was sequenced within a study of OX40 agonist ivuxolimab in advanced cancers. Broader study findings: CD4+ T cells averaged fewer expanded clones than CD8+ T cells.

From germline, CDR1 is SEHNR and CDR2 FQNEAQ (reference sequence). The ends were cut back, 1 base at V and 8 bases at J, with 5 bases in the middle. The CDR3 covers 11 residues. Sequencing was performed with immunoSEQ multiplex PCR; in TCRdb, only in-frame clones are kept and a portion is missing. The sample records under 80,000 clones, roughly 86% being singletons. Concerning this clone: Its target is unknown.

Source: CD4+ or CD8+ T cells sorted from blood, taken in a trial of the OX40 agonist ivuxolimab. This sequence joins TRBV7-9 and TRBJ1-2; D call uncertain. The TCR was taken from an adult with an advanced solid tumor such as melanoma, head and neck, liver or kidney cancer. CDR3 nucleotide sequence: TGTGCCAGCAGCTTAGGCGACGGCTACACCTTC. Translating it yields CASSLGDGYTF.